Only a few counts were recorded for the clone carrying this TCR beta chain. Its antigen is not known. Overall study findings and caveats: Tumor memory CD4+ T cell TCR gene usage clustered with blood and lymph node memory CD4+ cells and lymph node naive CD4+ cells.

Germline V CDR1 and CDR2: LGHNA, YNFKEQ. CDR3 length: 15 residues. V lost 1 base and J lost 0, with 9 bases in between. One entry per CDR3 protein results from TCRdb running MiXCR on the 5' RACE reads. The sample includes roughly 23,000 distinct CDR3 sequences, around 30% of them seen just once. Specimen: tumor-infiltrating naive CD4+ T cells sorted from the breast tumor. Subset described: naive CD4+ T cells, CD4+CD45RA+CD25-. The origin of this receptor is a female donor with breast cancer. The rearrangement links TRBV4-2 to TRBJ1-1; D gene ambiguous. CDR3 amino acids: CASSQVGEMNTEAFF. CDR3 in DNA: TGTGCCAGCAGCCAAGTGGGAGAGATGAACACTGAAGCTTTCTTT.